Below, one T cell receptor beta chain is given with its context. The antigen remains undetermined. V dropped 4 bases and J dropped 9 bases, with 13 bases sitting between them. Germline V gives CDR1 LNHDA, CDR2 SQIVND (reference sequence). This CDR3 is built from 13 residues. This sample stems from a study of beta chain features in type 1 diabetes. Overall study findings and caveats: Among all four CD4+ subsets, Type 1 diabetes patients had TCRB CDR3s that were moderately but significantly shorter.

Of the isolated RNA, all was reverse transcribed, and so the sequenced material was expressed TCRB transcripts. Regulatory, naive and central memory T cell samples averaged approximately 3.9 million reads. TCRdb's copy holds only in-frame clones and misses some; the assay was immunoSEQ multiplex PCR. The sample has around 600,000 clones; roughly 12% are singletons. The V and J genes are TRBV19 and TRBJ2-1; D perhaps matches TRBD2 (5 bases). The receptor was isolated from a man aged 30 to 45 with type 1 diabetes. The sample was naive CD4+ T cells from blood. In DNA, the CDR3 is TGTGCCAGTAGTACCGCACTAGGATCTGAGCAGTTCTTC. Protein sequence: CASSTALGSEQFF.